These 9 T cell receptor beta chains came from one sample sequenced in a study of OX40 agonist ivuxolimab in advanced cancers. Here immunoSEQ multiplex PCR was the method, and the copy in TCRdb shows in-frame clones only, minus some. The sample includes 100,000 to 150,000 clones, approximately 94% of them seen just once. The sequenced sample was CD4+ or CD8+ T cells sorted from blood, obtained in a trial of the OX40 agonist ivuxolimab. These receptors were collected from an adult with an advanced solid tumor such as melanoma, head and neck, liver or kidney cancer.

CDR3 bases: TGTGCTAGTCGGGGCAGGGGGTCTAGAGCTTTCTTT. Translating gives CASRGRGSRAFF. The V gene is TRBV6-5, the J gene TRBJ1-1, with TRBD1 matching 7 bases. The length of the CDR3 is 12 residues. The germline CDR1 and CDR2 sequences are MNHEY and SVGAGI.

The chain couples TRBV28 to TRBJ2-2; 8 nucleotides agree with TRBD1. After removal of 7 bases from V and 4 bases from J, the junction contained 2 bases not matched to a gene. Looked up from germline, CDR1 is MDHEN and CDR2 is SYDVKM. There are 13 residues in the CDR3. The CDR3 loop is CASKTGGTGELFF. The CDR3 nucleotides are TGTGCCAGCAAAACAGGGGGCACCGGGGAGCTGTTTTTT.

The chain employs TRBV19 and TRBJ1-5; no clear D gene. Germline CDR1 and CDR2: LNHDA and SQIVND (reference sequence). Deletions cut 7 bases from V and 5 bases from J, with 9 bases between. The CDR3 spans 12 residues. The DNA for the CDR3 is TGTGCCAGTACTTTCGGCTATCAGCCCCAGCATTTT. This sequence encodes CASTFGYQPQHF.

The chain recombines TRBV7-8 with TRBJ2-5, with D perhaps matching TRBD1 (6 bases). The germline V gene has CDR1 SGHVS and CDR2 FQNEAQ. Trimming shortened V by 5 bases and J by 2 bases, and 18 bases separated the two germline ends. The CDR3 has 16 residues. The DNA for the CDR3 is TGTGCCAGCAGCCGGATGGGGGCGCTGGGGCAAGAGACCCAGTACTTC. Translation: CASSRMGALGQETQYF.

The rearrangement joins TRBV7-9 to TRBJ2-7, with a weak D call TRBD1 (6 bases). Trimming pared 5 bases from V and 4 bases from J, leaving 9 bases between. Germline V gives CDR1 SEHNR, CDR2 FQNEAQ (reference sequence). The CDR3 is 12 residues long. CDR3 in amino acids: CASSPRGYEQYF. DNA for the CDR3: TGTGCCAGCAGCCCCAGGGGTTACGAGCAGTACTTC.

The chain joins TRBV19 to TRBJ2-3; 10 bases map to TRBD2. CDR1 is LNHDA and CDR2 is SQIVND in the germline V gene (reference sequence). The junction had 10 bases not matched to a gene; V was cut back by 4 bases and J by 6 bases. The CDR3 length is 16 residues. Here the CDR3 reads CASSTHTSGAGDTQYF. The CDR3 DNA is TGTGCCAGTAGTACCCACACTAGCGGGGCGGGGGATACGCAGTATTTT.

This clone was detected a few times. The rearrangement joins TRBV7-6 to TRBJ2-7, with a tentative D call TRBD1 (5 bases). The V and J ends lost 4 bases and 0 bases respectively, with 10 bases between them. Germline CDR1 reads SGHVS; CDR2 reads FNYEAQ. CDR3 length: 14 amino acids. CDR3 protein: CASSWTQSSYEQYF. Here the CDR3 DNA reads TGTGCCAGCAGCTGGACACAGAGCTCCTACGAGCAGTACTTC. Full variable domain (outside the CDR3, taken from reference TRBV7-6 and TRBJ2-7): GAGVSQSPRYKVTKRGQDVALRCDPISGHVSLYWYRQALGQGPEFLTYFNYEAQQDKSGLPNDRFSAERPEGSISTLTIQRTEQRDSAMYRCASSWTQSSYEQYFGPGTRLTVT.

The chain joins TRBV7-2 to TRBJ1-2, with TRBD1 identical over 12 bases. V lost 0 bases to trimming and J lost 8 bases; unmatched junction nucleotides: 13. The CDR3 consists of 18 residues. The germline V gene encodes CDR1 SGHTA and CDR2 FQGNSA. The CDR3 DNA reads TGTGCCAGCAGCTTAGCGGGGGGGGGACAGGGGGCATTGAGCGGCTACACCTTC. Protein: CASSLAGGGQGALSGYTF.

The chain carries TRBV5-6 and TRBJ1-1, with 9 nucleotides matching TRBD1. Trimming removed 4 bases from V and 4 bases from J; junction bases left unmatched: 5. Germline CDR1 SGHDT, CDR2 YYEEEE. The CDR3 loop spans 14 amino acids. The CDR3 region is CASSGTGLRTEAFF. The CDR3 bases are TGTGCCAGCAGCGGGACAGGGTTGCGCACTGAAGCTTTCTTT.